The sequence of this TCR beta chain was determined in a study of T cells in Graves' hyperthyroidism and ophthalmopathy. Study-level findings and limits: From stable hyperthyroidism, ophthalmopathy was set apart by a 13 V-J model. The majority of expanded thyroid clonotypes above 0.001 also appeared in blood.

RNA transcripts served as the template for amplifying TCR beta CDR3 regions. HTBI primers drove first-round RT-PCR of the TCR CDR3. TCRdb used MiXCR to reprocess the multiplex PCR reads, holding one entry per CDR3 protein. The repertoire includes hundreds of thousands of distinct CDR3 sequences, 35% to 45% of them detected once, and 8.9% sits in the top ten. The study defined stable Graves' hyperthyroidism as no ophthalmopathy progression within 18 months. This CDR3 has 17 residues. V lost 2 bases and J lost 1; bases outside the gene matches: 11. Germline V gene data show CDR1 as MRHNA and CDR2 as SNTAGT. A remark on this clonotype: Its antigen remains unidentified. A much larger clone lies one base from this, so it may be a read error.

The sequenced sample was blood. The TCR was taken from a man younger than 35 with Graves' hyperthyroidism. The J gene is TRBJ2-7, the V gene TRBV6-4; 7 bases line up with TRBD2. CDR3: CASSDERGPECSYEQYF. The CDR3 DNA reads TGTGCCAGCAGTGACGAGCGGGGCCCTGAATGTTCCTACGAGCAGTACTTC.